The entry below gives a single TCR beta chain sequence along with its context. This entry comes from a study of blood T cell repertoires in COVID-19. Study at large: Spain, Italy and the United States supplied samples that represented acute and convalescent COVID-19. Nucleic acid was either cDNA or gDNA, and it came from T cells, B-cell-depleted T cells, or PBMCs.

This CDR3 has 14 residues. Per germline, CDR1 LNHDA and CDR2 SQIVND (reference sequence). V was clipped by 3 bases and J by 7 bases, with 13 bases between them. Under the authors' procedure: Amplifying reference gene primers gave estimates of nucleated cell counts. Clones were sequenced by immunoSEQ multiplex PCR, and TCRdb holds only the in-frame ones, with some missing. V and J calls and clone size are those listed in that table; D and trimming were worked out from the DNA. The table records a few hundred thousand clones, approximately 86% of them present only once. The source of this sequence is a man aged 18-30 years with active or convalescent COVID-19. The chain couples TRBV19 to TRBJ1-5, with D unclear. Sequences were obtained from peripheral blood. The DNA for the CDR3 is TGTGCCAGTAGTATCTACGGGGAATGGCAGCCCCAGCATTTT. It specifies CASSIYGEWQPQHF.